Presented here are 14 T cell receptor beta chains from one specimen sequenced in a study of cytomegalovirus exposure and HLA in healthy donors. It was with 60 Vbeta and 13 Jbeta primers that the PCR ran. The repertoire was sequenced with immunoSEQ multiplex PCR; TCRdb's copy has only in-frame clones and lacks some. The sample yields over 100,000 clones, approximately 80% seen once. The sequenced sample was PBMCs. These receptors came from a woman between 40 and 55 years old in good health and CMV-seronegative.

The chain joins TRBV9 to TRBJ2-7; 7 bases map to TRBD2. CDR3 length equals 16 residues. J gave up 2 bases and V 0 bases, and 8 bases lay outside the gene matches. Per germline, CDR1 SGDLS and CDR2 YYNGEE. CDR3 nucleotide sequence: TGTGCCAGCAGCGTAGGGGGCGGGGGAGACACCTACGAGCAGTACTTC. Translating it yields CASSVGGGGDTYEQYF.

The chain uses TRBV27 and TRBJ1-2; D is uncertain. Trimming shortened V by 0 bases and J by 0 bases, and 11 bases separated the two germline ends. The CDR3 sequence is 16 residues long. Looked up from germline, CDR1 is MNHEY and CDR2 is SMNVEV (reference sequence). CDR3 DNA: TGTGCCAGCAGTTTATCCCCAAGGAGGACTAACTATGGCTACACCTTC. Its translation: CASSLSPRRTNYGYTF.

V usage is TRBV20-1 and J usage is TRBJ1-1; D call uncertain. Germline V lookup: CDR1 DFQATT, CDR2 SNEGSKA (reference sequence). The CDR3 contains 11 residues. The germline V and J ends were trimmed by 7 bases and 3 bases, with 9 bases remaining between them. DNA of the CDR3: TGCAGTGGTATTCGAGACACTGAAGCTTTCTTT. Its translation is CSGIRDTEAFF.

The gene calls are TRBV29-1 and TRBJ2-2; the match to TRBD2 covers 7 bases. Trimming at V came to 8 bases and at J to 2 bases, leaving 8 bases not matched to a gene. Germline V CDR1 and CDR2: SQVTM, ANQGSEA. This CDR3 has 14 residues. CDR3 DNA sequence: TGCAGCTCCAGGACTAGTGAAAACACCGGGGAGCTGTTTTTT. Its translation is CSSRTSENTGELFF.

This clone appeared a few times. The rearrangement joins TRBV6-5 to TRBJ1-1, with D perhaps TRBD1 (5 bases). Germline V gene lookup returns CDR1 MNHEY and CDR2 SVGAGI. This CDR3 is built from 16 residues. Trimming cost V 0 bases and J 6 bases, with 17 bases left between them. DNA of the CDR3: TGTGCCAGCAGTTACTCTGGTGGAGGGGCAAGGGCTGAAGCTTTCTTT. This gives the protein CASSYSGGGARAEAFF.

This clone has a handful of counts. Compared with germline, one end of the junction differs, possibly owing to a read error. The chain is built from TRBV5-1 and TRBJ2-1, with 8 bases lining up with TRBD2. The CDR3 sequence is 14 residues long. CDR1 and CDR2 from the germline V gene are SGHRS and YFSETQ. CDR3 amino acids: CASTRGGPYNEQFF. The CDR3 DNA is TGTGCCAGCACCCGCGGGGGGCCTTACAATGAGCAGTTCTTC. Together with reference TRBV5-1 and TRBJ2-1, the CDR3 gives the full variable domain: KAGVTQTPRYLIKTRGQQVTLSCSPISGHRSVSWYQQTPGQGLQFLFEYFSETQRNKGNFPGRFSGRQFSNSRSEMNVSTLELGDSALYLCASTRGGPYNEQFFGPGTRLTVL.

There are a few counts of this clone. The chain employs TRBV6-5 and TRBJ2-1; D ambiguous. This CDR3 contains 11 residues. The V end lost 6 bases, the J end lost 4 bases, and 4 bases lay between the germline ends. Germline-derived CDR1 and CDR2 are MNHEY and SVGAGI. CDR3 sequence reads: CASRRYNEQFF. Written as DNA, the CDR3 is TGTGCCAGCAGGAGATACAATGAGCAGTTCTTC.

This clone was detected once. The genes are TRBV9 and TRBJ1-5, with D perhaps matching TRBD1 (6 bases). Trimming stripped 3 bases from V and 3 bases from J, with 10 bases between. Per the germline V gene, CDR1 is SGDLS and CDR2 is YYNGEE. This CDR3 region has 14 residues. This CDR3 reads CASSATGLNQPQHF. The CDR3 nucleotides are TGTGCCAGCAGCGCGACAGGACTCAATCAGCCCCAGCATTTT.

The gene calls are TRBV7-3 and TRBJ2-7, with 9 bases lining up with TRBD1. J lost 0 bases, V lost 2 bases, and 5 bases had no gene match. The CDR3 spans 16 residues. CDR1 and CDR2 from the germline V gene are SGHTA and FQGTGA. The CDR3 DNA follows: TGTGCCAGCAGCTTATCCGGGGACAGGGCCTCCTACGAGCAGTACTTC. This gives the protein CASSLSGDRASYEQYF.

As DNA, the CDR3 is TGTGCCAGCAGTTTATTAGCCAGGGGGCAAGACAAGCAGTACTTC. It translates to CASSLLARGQDKQYF. The chain is built from TRBV27 and TRBJ2-7; 8 bases are shared with TRBD1. Germline V lookup: CDR1 MNHEY, CDR2 SMNVEV (reference sequence). This CDR3 has 15 amino acids. Trimming cost V 1 base and J 8 bases; bases outside gene matches: 10.

The rearrangement links TRBV7-2 to TRBJ1-2; no clear D. Germline V gene sequence: CDR1 SGHTA, CDR2 FQGNSA. The V gene lost 4 bases and the J gene lost 4 bases, with 16 bases spanning the gap. This CDR3 has 15 amino acids. DNA of the CDR3: TGTGCCAGCAGCTCGAGTGCAGGAACTGTCTATGGCTACACCTTC. Its translation is CASSSSAGTVYGYTF.

The J gene is TRBJ1-1, the V gene TRBV6-6, with 7 bases lining up with TRBD1. Germline V CDR1 and CDR2: MNHNY, SVGAGI (reference sequence). The trim removed 6 bases at V and 3 bases at J, leaving 4 bases unmatched. The CDR3 extends over 13 amino acids. The chain's CDR3 is CASSPQGHTEAFF. CDR3 coding DNA: TGTGCCAGCAGCCCACAGGGGCACACTGAAGCTTTCTTT.

J is TRBJ1-2 and V is TRBV10-3; tentative D call: TRBD1 (5 bases). CDR3 length: 11 residues. The germline V gene has CDR1 ENHRY and CDR2 SYGVKD. Trimming removed 4 bases at V and 6 bases at J, with 6 bases between. The CDR3 sequence is CAISGGDGYTF. For the CDR3, the DNA is TGTGCCATCAGTGGGGGGGATGGCTACACCTTC.

This rearrangement joins TRBV5-1 to TRBJ1-4, with D perhaps TRBD1 (5 bases). V was shortened by 2 bases and J by 0 bases, with 11 bases between the two germline ends. Per the germline V gene, CDR1 is SGHRS and CDR2 is YFSETQ. CDR3 length: 16 amino acids. The DNA for the CDR3 is TGCGCCAGCAGCTTCGGGGCGGGGGCAACTAATGAAAAACTGTTTTTT. Encoded protein: CASSFGAGATNEKLFF.